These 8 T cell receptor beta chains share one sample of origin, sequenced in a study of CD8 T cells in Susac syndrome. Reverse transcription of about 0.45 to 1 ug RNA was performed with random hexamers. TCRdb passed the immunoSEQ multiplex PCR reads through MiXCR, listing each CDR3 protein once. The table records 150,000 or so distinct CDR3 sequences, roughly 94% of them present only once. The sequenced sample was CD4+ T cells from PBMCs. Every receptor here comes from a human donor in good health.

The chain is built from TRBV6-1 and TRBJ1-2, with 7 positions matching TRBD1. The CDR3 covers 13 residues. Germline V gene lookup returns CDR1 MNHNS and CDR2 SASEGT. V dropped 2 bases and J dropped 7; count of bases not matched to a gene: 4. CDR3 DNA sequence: TGTGCCAGCAGTGAATCTCAGGGGGTTGGCTACACCTTC. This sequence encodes CASSESQGVGYTF.

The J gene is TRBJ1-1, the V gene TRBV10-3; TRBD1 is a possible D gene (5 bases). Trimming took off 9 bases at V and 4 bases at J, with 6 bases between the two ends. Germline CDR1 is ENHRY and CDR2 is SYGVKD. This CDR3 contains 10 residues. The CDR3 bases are TGTGCCATGGGGGGCACTGAAGCTTTCTTT. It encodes CAMGGTEAFF.

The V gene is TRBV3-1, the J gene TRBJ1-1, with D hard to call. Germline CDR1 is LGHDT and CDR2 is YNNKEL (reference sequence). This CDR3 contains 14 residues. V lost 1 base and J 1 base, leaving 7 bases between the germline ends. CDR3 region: CASSQGGGNTEAFF. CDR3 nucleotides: TGTGCCAGCAGCCAAGGTGGTGGGAACACTGAAGCTTTCTTT.

The CDR3 region is CASSSPGGATDTQYF. CDR3 DNA: TGTGCCAGCAGCTCCCCGGGAGGGGCCACAGATACGCAGTATTTT. This chain joins TRBV7-9 and TRBJ2-3; 8 bases are a match to TRBD2. Germline V gene data show CDR1 as SEHNR and CDR2 as FQNEAQ (reference sequence). The V and J ends lost 4 bases and 2 bases, in that order; junction bases with no gene match: 5. The CDR3 loop spans 15 amino acids.

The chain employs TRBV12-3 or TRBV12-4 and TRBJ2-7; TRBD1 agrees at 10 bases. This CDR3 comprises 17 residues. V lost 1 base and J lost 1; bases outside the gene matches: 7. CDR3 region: CASSLGSGQGLSYEQYF. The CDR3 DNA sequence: TGTGCCAGCAGTTTAGGCTCGGGACAGGGGCTATCCTACGAGCAGTACTTC.

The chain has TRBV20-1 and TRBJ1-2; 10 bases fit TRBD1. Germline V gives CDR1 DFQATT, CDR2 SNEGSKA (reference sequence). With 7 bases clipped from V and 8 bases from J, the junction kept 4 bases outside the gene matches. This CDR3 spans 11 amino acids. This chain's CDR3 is CSGTGGSGYTF. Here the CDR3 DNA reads TGCAGTGGGACAGGGGGGTCGGGCTACACCTTC.

As DNA, the CDR3 is TGTGCCATCAGGCTTGGGGGGGCTAATGAAGCTTTCTTT. Protein: CAIRLGGANEAFF. V is TRBV10-3 and J is TRBJ1-1; TRBD1 might be the D (6 bases). V was pared by 6 bases and J by 7 bases, with 15 bases between. The CDR3 spans 13 residues. Germline V gene sequence: CDR1 ENHRY, CDR2 SYGVKD.

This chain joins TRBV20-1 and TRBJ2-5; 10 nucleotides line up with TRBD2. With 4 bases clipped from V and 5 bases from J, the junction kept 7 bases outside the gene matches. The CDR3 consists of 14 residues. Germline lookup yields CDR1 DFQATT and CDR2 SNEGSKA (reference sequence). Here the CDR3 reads CSATSSGGKETQYF. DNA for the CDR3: TGCAGTGCTACCTCTAGCGGGGGTAAGGAGACCCAGTACTTC.